The next 19 T cell receptor beta chains were all read from a single sample in a study of cytotoxic CD8 clonotypes in ibrutinib-treated CLL. Using immunoSEQ multiplex PCR, the repertoire was profiled, and TCRdb retains in-frame clones only, with some absent. This table holds some 150,000 clones, 60% to 80% found once. The sequencing used PBMCs, collected after 12 months of ibrutinib treatment. These receptors were collected from a human donor with chronic lymphocytic leukemia.

The chain uses TRBV28 and TRBJ2-7; D may be TRBD2 (6 bases). The CDR3 spans 14 residues. Trimming took 5 bases from V and 5 from J, leaving 16 bases between them. The germline V gene encodes CDR1 MDHEN and CDR2 SYDVKM. CDR3 sequence: CASSVLRGFHEQYF. The DNA for the CDR3 is TGTGCCAGCAGTGTCCTCCGGGGGTTCCACGAGCAGTACTTC.

The CDR3 DNA reads as TGTGCCAGCAGCGTCCTACGGGACTCCAGGACCGGGGAGCTGTTTTTT. Amino acid sequence: CASSVLRDSRTGELFF. This chain connects TRBV9 to TRBJ2-2; TRBD2 is a possible D gene (6 bases). CDR1 and CDR2 (germline): SGDLS, YYNGEE. The ends were cut back, 2 bases at V and 5 bases at J, with 16 bases in the middle. The CDR3 is made up of 16 amino acids.

This chain connects TRBV4-1 to TRBJ2-5; 8 bases are a match to TRBD2. Germline V lookup: CDR1 MGHRA, CDR2 YSYEKL. Trimming at V came to 1 base and at J to 5 bases, leaving 9 bases not matched to a gene. There are 16 residues in the CDR3. CDR3 residues: CASSQGSGGGRETQYF. The DNA of the CDR3 is TGCGCCAGCAGCCAAGGCTCGGGGGGGGGAAGGGAGACCCAGTACTTC.

The chain employs TRBV9 and TRBJ2-7; D perhaps matches TRBD2 (6 bases). The V gene's germline CDR1 is SGDLS and CDR2 YYNGEE. V was trimmed by 4 bases and J by 0 bases, leaving 14 bases between them. This CDR3 is 15 amino acids long. CDR3 in amino acids: CASSPQGGISYEQYF. DNA for the CDR3: TGTGCCAGCAGCCCCCAAGGAGGGATCTCCTACGAGCAGTACTTC. Drawing the rest from reference TRBV9 and TRBJ2-7, the complete variable domain is DSGVTQTPKHLITATGQRVTLRCSPRSGDLSVYWYQQSLDQGLQFLIQYYNGEERAKGNILERFSAQQFPDLHSELNLSSLELGDSALYFCASSPQGGISYEQYFGPGTRLTVT.

The J gene is TRBJ2-1, the V gene TRBV18, with D perhaps matching TRBD2 (5 bases). The germline gives CDR1 KGHSH, CDR2 LQKENI. This CDR3 is 14 amino acids long. Between the trimmed V and J ends, which lost 5 bases and 12 bases, there was a span of 20 bases. The CDR3 DNA reads as TGTGCCAGCTCAGCCACGGTACCTCTCGAGGGGCAGTTCTTC. Translated: CASSATVPLEGQFF. The entire variable domain, with the rest obtained from reference TRBV18 and TRBJ2-1, is as follows: NAGVMQNPRHLVRRRGQEARLRCSPMKGHSHVYWYRQLPEEGLKFMVYLQKENIIDESGMPKERFSAEFPKEGPSILRIQQVVRGDSAAYFCASSATVPLEGQFFGPGTRLTVL.

The chain has TRBV28 and TRBJ2-7; perhaps TRBD1 as D (7 bases). Germline assignment: CDR1 MDHEN and CDR2 SYDVKM. V lost 6 bases to trimming and J lost 7 bases, with 19 bases between them. There are 14 residues in the CDR3. This chain's CDR3 is CASSPPGGPREQYF. For the CDR3, the DNA is TGTGCCAGCAGCCCCCCAGGGGGGCCTCGTGAGCAGTACTTC.

By frequency in the sample, this clone is medium-sized (0.01 to 0.1%). The chain links TRBV6-5 to TRBJ1-2; D possibly corresponds to TRBD1 (6 bases). From germline, CDR1 is MNHEY and CDR2 SVGAGI. This CDR3 is 14 amino acids long. Trimming shortened V by 5 bases and J by 8 bases, and 18 bases separated the two germline ends. CDR3 loop: CASSVNRGEYGYTF. CDR3 DNA: TGTGCCAGCAGTGTTAATAGGGGGGAGTACGGCTACACCTTC.

The chain links TRBV5-1 to TRBJ2-1; D is perhaps TRBD2 (6 bases). Germline CDR1 reads SGHRS; CDR2 reads YFSETQ. This CDR3 spans 17 amino acids. With 5 bases removed from V and 0 bases from J, the gap between germline ends came to 18 bases. The CDR3 DNA reads TGCGCCAGCAGGATACGGACTACCGCAAGCTCCTACAATGAGCAGTTCTTC. This sequence encodes CASRIRTTASSYNEQFF.

DNA of the CDR3: TGTGCCAGCAGCTTCGGTTGGGGAACTGGAAACACCATATATTTT. It codes for CASSFGWGTGNTIYF. The chain is built from TRBV7-2 and TRBJ1-3; D is unresolved. Trimming cost V 3 bases and J 2 bases, with 11 bases left between them. Looked up from germline, CDR1 is SGHTA and CDR2 is FQGNSA. The CDR3 sequence is 15 residues long.

The chain links TRBV18 to TRBJ2-5; the match to TRBD2 covers 11 bases. Germline loops: CDR1 KGHSH, CDR2 LQKENI. The J segment lost 4 bases and the V segment lost 6 bases, leaving 7 bases of the junction unmatched. This CDR3 is 15 amino acids long. CDR3 nucleotide sequence: TGTGCCAGCTCTGCACTAGCGGGAGTTGGAGAGACCCAGTACTTC. Encoded protein: CASSALAGVGETQYF.

Points on this clone: A read error may produce the germline difference seen at one junction end. The rearrangement uses TRBV7-9 and TRBJ2-7; D gene unclear. The CDR3 is 13 amino acids. Germline V gives CDR1 SEHNR, CDR2 FQNEAQ (reference sequence). The CDR3 spells CASSIAGRYEQYF. The CDR3 DNA is TGTGCCAGCAGCATAGCCGGACGATACGAGCAGTACTTC.

The chain couples TRBV4-2 to TRBJ1-1, with D unclear. Per the germline V gene, CDR1 is LGHNA and CDR2 is YNFKEQ. The CDR3 is made up of 12 amino acids. The ends were cut back, 10 bases at V and 4 bases at J, with 13 bases in the middle. The CDR3 DNA reads TGTGCCACCTCGGCGGCCTTCACTGAAGCTTTCTTT. Encoded protein: CATSAAFTEAFF.

The chain uses TRBV6-6 and TRBJ1-2; D is uncertain. The germline V gene encodes CDR1 MNHNY and CDR2 SVGAGI (reference sequence). With 0 bases removed from V and 3 bases from J, the gap between germline ends came to 8 bases. The CDR3 length is 14 residues. The DNA of the CDR3 is TGTGCCAGCAGTTACTCGGCGGGTTACTATGGCTACACCTTC. Its protein is CASSYSAGYYGYTF.

The chain combines TRBV30 with TRBJ1-5, with 7 bases fitting TRBD1. This CDR3 is 15 amino acids long. The V segment lost 0 bases and the J segment 2 bases; nucleotides outside the gene matches: 4. In germline, CDR1 is GTSNPN, CDR2 SVGIG (reference sequence). The CDR3 bases are TGTGCCTGGAGTGTACCTGGGACAGGCAATCAGCCCCAGCATTTT. This gives the protein CAWSVPGTGNQPQHF.

The chain couples TRBV7-9 to TRBJ1-5; D possibly corresponds to TRBD1 (6 bases). Germline assignment: CDR1 SEHNR and CDR2 FQNEAQ (reference sequence). This CDR3 comprises 14 residues. V lost 3 bases and J 7 bases, leaving 13 bases between the germline ends. This CDR3 is CASSFSGAGQPQHF. CDR3 DNA sequence: TGTGCCAGCAGCTTTTCGGGGGCTGGGCAGCCCCAGCATTTT.

The chain couples TRBV5-1 to TRBJ2-6; D not certain. V lost 1 base, J lost 0 bases, and 8 bases lay in between. Germline V CDR1 and CDR2: SGHRS, YFSETQ. CDR3 size: 16 residues. The CDR3 nucleotides are TGCGCCAGCAGCTTGCGGGCCGACTCTGGGGCCAACGTCCTGACTTTC. This codes for CASSLRADSGANVLTF.

The rearrangement links TRBV28 to TRBJ2-1, with 8 bases fitting TRBD2. The V gene end was trimmed by 6 bases and the J gene end by 4 bases; junction bases not matched to a gene: 11. This CDR3 contains 16 residues. Looked up from germline, CDR1 is MDHEN and CDR2 is SYDVKM. DNA for the CDR3: TGTGCCAGCAGCAGAACCCTAGCGGGCGTTTACAATGAGCAGTTCTTC. It encodes CASSRTLAGVYNEQFF. Supplemented by reference TRBV28 and TRBJ2-1, the full variable domain reads DVKVTQSSRYLVKRTGEKVFLECVQDMDHENMFWYRQDPGLGLRLIYFSYDVKMKEKGDIPEGYSVSREKKERFSLILESASTNQTSMYLCASSRTLAGVYNEQFFGPGTRLTVL.

The V and J genes are TRBV29-1 and TRBJ1-1, with D possibly being TRBD1 (5 bases). Germline loops: CDR1 SQVTM, CDR2 ANQGSEA. Trimming pared 2 bases from V and 5 bases from J, leaving 9 bases between. The CDR3 has 12 residues. As DNA, the CDR3 is TGCAGCGTTGAATCGGGGGTGACTGAAGCTTTCTTT. Its protein is CSVESGVTEAFF.

The rearrangement links TRBV29-1 to TRBJ1-1, with D uncertain. The V gene's germline CDR1 is SQVTM and CDR2 ANQGSEA. The CDR3 runs to 12 residues. Trimming took 5 bases from V and 5 from J, leaving 12 bases between them. DNA for the CDR3: TGCAGCGTTTCCCGGGAACGGACTGAAGCTTTCTTT. Translation gives CSVSRERTEAFF.